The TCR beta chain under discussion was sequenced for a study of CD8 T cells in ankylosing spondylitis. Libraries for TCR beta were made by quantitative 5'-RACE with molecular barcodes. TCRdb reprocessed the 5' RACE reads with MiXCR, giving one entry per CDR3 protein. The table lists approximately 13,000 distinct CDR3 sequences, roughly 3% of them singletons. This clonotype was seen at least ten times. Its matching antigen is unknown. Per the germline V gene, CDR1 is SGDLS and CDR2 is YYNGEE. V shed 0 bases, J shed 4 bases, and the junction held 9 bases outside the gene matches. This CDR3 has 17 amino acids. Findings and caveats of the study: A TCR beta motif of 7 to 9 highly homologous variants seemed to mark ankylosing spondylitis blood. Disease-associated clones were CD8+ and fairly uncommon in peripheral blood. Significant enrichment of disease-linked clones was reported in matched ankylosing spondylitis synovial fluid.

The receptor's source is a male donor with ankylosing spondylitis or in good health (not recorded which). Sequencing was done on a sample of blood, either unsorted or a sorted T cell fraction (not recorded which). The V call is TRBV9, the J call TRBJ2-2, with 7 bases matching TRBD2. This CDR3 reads CASSVGWGGSITGELFF. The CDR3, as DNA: TGTGCCAGCAGCGTAGGCTGGGGGGGTTCTATCACCGGGGAGCTGTTTTTT.